This T cell receptor beta chain was recovered during a study of monozygotic twins with inflammatory bowel disease. General study points: The study supported no single strong signal or clonotype linked to IBD.

About this clonotype: The antigen is not known.

From its re-call of the 5' RACE reads, TCRdb lists each CDR3 protein once, without DNA. This sample's table has 150,000 to 200,000 distinct CDR3 sequences. The CDR3 sequence is 12 residues long. Germline CDR1 SQVTM, CDR2 ANQGSEA. The sample consisted of blood. The chain joins TRBV29-1 to TRBJ1-1. The sequence was obtained from a human donor with ulcerative colitis or Crohn's disease, or a healthy co-twin of an affected twin (not recorded which). The CDR3 loop is CSAGQVSTEAFF.